This is a list of T cell receptor beta chains from one sample in a study of blood T cells in healthy people across ages. TCRdb re-analysed the 5' RACE reads in MiXCR, keeping a single row per CDR3 protein. The repertoire holds 700,000 or so distinct CDR3 sequences, approximately 22% seen once, with around 21% in the top ten. Sequenced material: blood. The receptors here all came from a man aged 65-85 years in good health. Each CDR3 is given with its conserved first and last residue. D genes are given only for firm matches. Rows may omit the clone size; those that give it use once, few, many or a size class.

>-|TRBJ2-1|TRBV24-1|-
CATSDFKGGEQFF
TGTGCCACCAGTGATTTTAAGGGGGGTGAGCAGTTCTTC
>few|TRBJ1-1|TRBV6-6|-
CASSYTEAFF
TGTGCCAGCAGTTACACCGAAGCTTTCTTT
>-|TRBJ1-1|TRBV5-1|-
CASRSDTEAFF
TGCGCCAGCAGATCGGACACTGAAGCTTTCTTT
>few|TRBJ2-3|TRBV10-3|TRBD1
CAISEGTGGTDTQYF
TGTGCCATCAGTGAGGGAACAGGGGGCACAGATACGCAGTATTTT
>few|TRBJ1-1|TRBV7-2|-
CASGLSAGNTEAFF
TGTGCCAGCGGCTTATCGGCAGGGAACACTGAAGCTTTCTTT
>-|TRBJ1-1|TRBV12-3/TRBV12-4|-
CASSFPPGTEAFF
TGTGCCAGCAGTTTCCCACCGGGGACTGAAGCTTTCTTT
>-|TRBJ1-1|TRBV5-1|-
CASSSYRGTEAFF
TGCGCCAGCAGCTCCTACCGGGGGACTGAAGCTTTCTTT
>few|TRBJ1-2|TRBV18|-
CASSPEGPPNYGYTF
TGTGCCAGCTCACCGGAGGGGCCGCCTAACTATGGCTACACCTTC
>-|TRBJ2-3|TRBV3-1|-
CASSPGSGPSTDTQYF
TGTGCCAGCAGCCCCGGCTCAGGGCCTTCAACAGATACGCAGTATTTT
>-|TRBJ1-2|TRBV12-3/TRBV12-4|-
CASRSTGVSYGYTF
TGTGCCAGCAGATCGACAGGAGTAAGCTATGGCTACACCTTC
>-|TRBJ2-1|TRBV4-3|TRBD2
CASSQVLAEYNEQFF
TGCGCCAGCAGCCAAGTGCTAGCGGAGTACAATGAGCAGTTCTTC
>-|TRBJ2-3|TRBV5-1|TRBD2
CASSAGPLAGDTQYF
TGCGCCAGCAGCGCGGGACCTCTAGCGGGAGATACGCAGTATTTT
>-|TRBJ1-2|TRBV10-3|-
CAISVDRLFYGYTF
TGTGCCATCAGTGTGGACCGCCTTTTCTATGGCTACACCTTC
>once|TRBJ2-5|TRBV10-2|-
CASGDLRETQYF
TGCGCCAGCGGGGACTTACGAGAGACCCAGTACTTC
>few|TRBJ2-1|TRBV6-6|TRBD2
CASRISGTSGDNEQFF
TGTGCCAGCAGGATATCCGGGACTAGCGGGGACAATGAGCAGTTCTTC
>-|TRBJ1-4|TRBV6-6|-
CASSYSGTVNEKLFF
TGTGCCAGCAGTTACTCCGGGACGGTGAATGAAAAACTGTTTTTT
>few|TRBJ2-5|TRBV10-3|-
CAISEDRNNQETQYF
TGTGCCATCAGTGAGGACAGGAACAACCAAGAGACCCAGTACTTC
>-|TRBJ1-5|TRBV7-2|-
CASSPGGFNQPQHF
TGTGCCAGCAGCCCCGGGGGGTTCAATCAGCCCCAGCATTTT
>-|TRBJ2-7|TRBV7-9|TRBD2
CASSSTSPLSYEQYF
TGTGCCAGCAGTTCGACTAGCCCCCTCTCCTACGAGCAGTACTTC
>many|TRBJ2-2|TRBV5-1|-
CASSLATSKPGELFF
TGCGCCAGCAGCTTGGCAACCAGCAAACCCGGGGAGCTGTTTTTT
>few|TRBJ1-2|TRBV7-9|-
CASTTDGQFYGYTF
TGTGCCAGCACCACGGACGGACAGTTCTATGGCTACACCTTC
>few|TRBJ2-7|TRBV14|TRBD1
CASSHKLTGGEQYF
TGTGCCAGCAGCCACAAATTGACAGGGGGCGAGCAGTACTTC
>-|TRBJ2-1|TRBV7-2|TRBD2
CASSLVVLAGVPTSYNEQFF
TGTGCCAGCAGCTTAGTAGTTCTTGCGGGAGTCCCTACTAGCTACAATGAGCAGTTCTTC
>-|TRBJ1-2|TRBV3-1|-
CASSHDIIYTF
TGTGCCAGCAGCCATGATATTATCTACACCTTC
>many|TRBJ2-7|TRBV12-3/TRBV12-4|TRBD1
CASSGFGNSGTGVEQYF
TGTGCCAGCAGCGGTTTTGGCAATTCCGGGACAGGGGTCGAGCAGTACTTC